This T cell receptor beta chain was identified during a study of cytomegalovirus exposure and HLA in healthy donors. Overall study results and limits: Using a false discovery rate of 0.05, a later analysis showed that 16,951 TCR beta sequences were associated with HLA alleles. V- and J-gene trimming in TCR beta was tied to a missense DCLRE1C variant by an analysis performed later.

This clone was found a few times. What it binds is not known. This CDR3 has 15 residues. Trimming removed 0 bases at V and 5 bases at J, with 11 bases between. Per germline, CDR1 ENHRY and CDR2 SYGVKD. This PCR relied on a set of 60 Vbeta primers and 13 Jbeta primers. Method: immunoSEQ multiplex PCR; TCRdb's copy keeps in-frame clones and lacks some. This sample has about 130,000 clones; around 73% occur once, and the top ten carry around 1.6%. The chain couples TRBV10-3 to TRBJ1-5, with D possibly TRBD1 on 6 matching bases. The TCR sequence derives from a female donor in good health and CMV-seronegative. Sequencing was carried out using PBMCs. The CDR3 loop reads CAISESGHLHQPQHF. The CDR3 DNA reads as TGTGCCATCAGTGAGTCGGGACACCTCCATCAGCCCCAGCATTTT.